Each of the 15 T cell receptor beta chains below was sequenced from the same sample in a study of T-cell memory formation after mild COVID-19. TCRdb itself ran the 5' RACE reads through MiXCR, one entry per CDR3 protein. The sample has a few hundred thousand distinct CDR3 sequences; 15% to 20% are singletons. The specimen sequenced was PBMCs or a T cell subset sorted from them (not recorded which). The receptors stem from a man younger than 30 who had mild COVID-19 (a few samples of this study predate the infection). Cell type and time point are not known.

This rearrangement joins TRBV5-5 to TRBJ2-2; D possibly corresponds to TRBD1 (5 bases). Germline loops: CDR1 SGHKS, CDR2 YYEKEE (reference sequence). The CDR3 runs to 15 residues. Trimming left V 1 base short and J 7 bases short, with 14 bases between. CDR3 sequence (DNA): TGTGCCAGCAGCTTGTGGCAGGGAAGGAGCGGGGAGCTGTTTTTT. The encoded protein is CASSLWQGRSGELFF. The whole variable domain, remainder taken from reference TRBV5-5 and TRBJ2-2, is DAGVTQSPTHLIKTRGQQVTLRCSPISGHKSVSWYQQVLGQGPQFIFQYYEKEERGRGNFPDRFSARQFPNYSSELNVNALLLGDSALYLCASSLWQGRSGELFFGEGSRLTVL.

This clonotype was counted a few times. The CDR3 spells CASSTTGIPTDTQYF. DNA for the CDR3: TGTGCCAGCAGCACCACAGGGATCCCCACAGATACGCAGTATTTT. The gene calls are TRBV7-3 and TRBJ2-3, with a possible D match to TRBD1 (6 bases). The V gene's germline CDR1 is SGHTA and CDR2 FQGTGA. The V end lost 5 bases, the J end lost 2 bases, and 14 bases lay between the germline ends. CDR3 length equals 15 residues.

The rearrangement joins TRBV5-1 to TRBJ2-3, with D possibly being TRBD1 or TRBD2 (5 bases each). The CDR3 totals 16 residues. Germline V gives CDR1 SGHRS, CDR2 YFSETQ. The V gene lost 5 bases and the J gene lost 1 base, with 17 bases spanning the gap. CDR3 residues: CASSPGNMGGTDTQYF. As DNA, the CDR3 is TGCGCCAGCAGTCCGGGGAACATGGGGGGCACAGATACGCAGTATTTT.

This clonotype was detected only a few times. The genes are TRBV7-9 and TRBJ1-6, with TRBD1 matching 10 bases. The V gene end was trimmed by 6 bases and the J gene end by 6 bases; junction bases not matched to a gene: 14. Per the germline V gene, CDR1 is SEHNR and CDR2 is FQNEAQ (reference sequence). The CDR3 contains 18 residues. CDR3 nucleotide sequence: TGTGCCAGCAGTTTTCGGGACAGGGGATCATCCACTAATTCACCCCTCCACTTT. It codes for CASSFRDRGSSTNSPLHF.

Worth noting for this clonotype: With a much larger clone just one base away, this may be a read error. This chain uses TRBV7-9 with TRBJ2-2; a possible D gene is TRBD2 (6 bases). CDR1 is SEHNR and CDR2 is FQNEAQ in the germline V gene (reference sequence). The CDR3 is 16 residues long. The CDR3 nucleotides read TGTGCCAGCAGCTCCCCTAGCGTAGCGTTCACCGGGGAGCTGTATTTT. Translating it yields CASSSPSVAFTGELYF.

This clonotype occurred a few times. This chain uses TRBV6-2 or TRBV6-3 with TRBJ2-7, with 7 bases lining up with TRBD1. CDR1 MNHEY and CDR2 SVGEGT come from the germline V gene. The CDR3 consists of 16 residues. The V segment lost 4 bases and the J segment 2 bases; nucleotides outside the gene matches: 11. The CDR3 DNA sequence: TGTGCCAGCAGTTGGGTATCGGGACAGAGCGCCTACGAGCAGTACTTC. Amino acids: CASSWVSGQSAYEQYF.

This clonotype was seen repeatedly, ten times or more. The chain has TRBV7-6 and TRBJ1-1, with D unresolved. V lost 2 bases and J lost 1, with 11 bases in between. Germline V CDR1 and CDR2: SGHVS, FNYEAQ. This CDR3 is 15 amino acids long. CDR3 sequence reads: CASSLFETRNTEAFF. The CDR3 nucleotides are TGTGCCAGCAGCTTATTCGAGACGAGGAACACTGAAGCTTTCTTT.

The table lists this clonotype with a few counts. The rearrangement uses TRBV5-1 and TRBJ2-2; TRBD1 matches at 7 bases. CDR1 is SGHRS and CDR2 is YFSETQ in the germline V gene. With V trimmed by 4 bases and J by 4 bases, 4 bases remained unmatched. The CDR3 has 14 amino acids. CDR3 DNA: TGCGCCAGCAGCCCCCGGGACAGCACCGGGGAGCTGTTTTTT. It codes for CASSPRDSTGELFF.

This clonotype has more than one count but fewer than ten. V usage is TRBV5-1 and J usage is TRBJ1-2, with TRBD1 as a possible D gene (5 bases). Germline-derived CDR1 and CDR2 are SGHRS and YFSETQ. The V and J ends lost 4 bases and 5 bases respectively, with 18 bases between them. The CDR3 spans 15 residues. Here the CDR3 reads CASSGGGVGSYGYTF. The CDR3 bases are TGCGCCAGCAGCGGTGGGGGAGTAGGCTCATATGGCTACACCTTC.

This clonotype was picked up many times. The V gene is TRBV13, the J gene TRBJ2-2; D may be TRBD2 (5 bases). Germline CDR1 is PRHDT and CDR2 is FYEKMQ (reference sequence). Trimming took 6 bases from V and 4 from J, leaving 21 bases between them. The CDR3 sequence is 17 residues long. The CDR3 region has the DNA TGTGCCAGCAGTAAAACCGAGGGTTCTGCCTTCACCGGGGAGCTGTTTTTT. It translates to CASSKTEGSAFTGELFF.

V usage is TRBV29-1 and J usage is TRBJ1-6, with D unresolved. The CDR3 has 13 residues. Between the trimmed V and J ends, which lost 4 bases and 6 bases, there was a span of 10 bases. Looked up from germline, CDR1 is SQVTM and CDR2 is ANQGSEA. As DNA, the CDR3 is TGCAGCGTTGGTGAAGTGGGTAATTCACCCCTCCACTTT. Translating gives CSVGEVGNSPLHF.

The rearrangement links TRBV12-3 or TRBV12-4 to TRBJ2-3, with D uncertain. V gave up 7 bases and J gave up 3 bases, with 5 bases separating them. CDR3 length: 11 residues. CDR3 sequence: CASTRTDTQYF. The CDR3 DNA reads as TGTGCCAGCACGAGAACAGATACGCAGTATTTT.

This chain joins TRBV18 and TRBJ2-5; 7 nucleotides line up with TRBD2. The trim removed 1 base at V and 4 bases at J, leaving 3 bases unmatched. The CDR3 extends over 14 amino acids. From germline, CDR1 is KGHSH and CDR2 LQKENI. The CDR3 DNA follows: TGTGCCAGCTCACCACGGTCGGGAGGAGAGACCCAGTACTTC. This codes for CASSPRSGGETQYF.

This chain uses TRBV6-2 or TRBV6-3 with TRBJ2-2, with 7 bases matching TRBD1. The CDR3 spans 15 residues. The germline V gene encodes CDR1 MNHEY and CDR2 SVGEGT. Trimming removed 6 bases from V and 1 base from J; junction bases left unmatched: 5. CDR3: CASSDRDRNTGELFF. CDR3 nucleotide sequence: TGTGCCAGCAGCGATCGGGACAGGAACACCGGGGAGCTGTTTTTT.

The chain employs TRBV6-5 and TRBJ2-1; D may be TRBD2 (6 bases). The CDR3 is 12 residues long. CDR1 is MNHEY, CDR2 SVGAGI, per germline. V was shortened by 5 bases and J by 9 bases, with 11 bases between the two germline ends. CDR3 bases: TGTGCCAGCAGTCTCGGGAGCGGTGAGCAGTTCTTC. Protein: CASSLGSGEQFF.